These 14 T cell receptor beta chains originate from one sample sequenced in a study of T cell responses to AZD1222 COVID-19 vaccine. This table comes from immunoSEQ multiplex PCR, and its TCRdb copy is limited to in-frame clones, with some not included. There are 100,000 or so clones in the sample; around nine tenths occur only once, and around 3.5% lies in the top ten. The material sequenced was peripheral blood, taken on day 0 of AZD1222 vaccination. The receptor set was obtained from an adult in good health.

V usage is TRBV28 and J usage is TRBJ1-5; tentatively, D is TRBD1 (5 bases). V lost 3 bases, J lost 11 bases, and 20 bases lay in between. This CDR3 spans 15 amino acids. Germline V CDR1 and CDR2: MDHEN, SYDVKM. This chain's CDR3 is CASSFARVGQQAQHF. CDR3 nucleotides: TGTGCCAGCAGTTTTGCCAGGGTAGGTCAGCAGGCCCAGCATTTT.

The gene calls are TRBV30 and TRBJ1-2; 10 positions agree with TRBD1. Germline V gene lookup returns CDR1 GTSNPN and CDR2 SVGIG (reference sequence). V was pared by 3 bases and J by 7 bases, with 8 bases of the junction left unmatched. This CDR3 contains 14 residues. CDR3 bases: TGTGCCTGGAGGGCCCCGGGACAGGGGACTGGCTACACCTTC. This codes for CAWRAPGQGTGYTF.

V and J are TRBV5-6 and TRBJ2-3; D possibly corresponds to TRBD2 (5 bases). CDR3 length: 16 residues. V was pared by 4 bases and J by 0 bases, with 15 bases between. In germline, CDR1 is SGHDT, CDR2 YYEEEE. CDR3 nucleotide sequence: TGTGCCAGCAGCGAGGAGGTTGGTAGGAGCACAGATACGCAGTATTTT. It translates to CASSEEVGRSTDTQYF.

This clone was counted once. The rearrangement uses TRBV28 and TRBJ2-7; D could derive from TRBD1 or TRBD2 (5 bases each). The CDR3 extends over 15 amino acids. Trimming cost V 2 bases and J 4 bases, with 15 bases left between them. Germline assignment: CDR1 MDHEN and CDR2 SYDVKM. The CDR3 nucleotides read TGTGCCAGCAGTTTAGGGGGTCGGGGTAGTTACGAGCAGTACTTC. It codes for CASSLGGRGSYEQYF.

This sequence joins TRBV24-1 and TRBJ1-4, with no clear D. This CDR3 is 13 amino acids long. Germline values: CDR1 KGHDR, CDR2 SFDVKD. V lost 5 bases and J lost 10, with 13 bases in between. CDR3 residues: CATSASGSGKLFF. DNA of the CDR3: TGTGCCACCAGTGCGTCCGGGTCCGGAAAACTGTTTTTT.

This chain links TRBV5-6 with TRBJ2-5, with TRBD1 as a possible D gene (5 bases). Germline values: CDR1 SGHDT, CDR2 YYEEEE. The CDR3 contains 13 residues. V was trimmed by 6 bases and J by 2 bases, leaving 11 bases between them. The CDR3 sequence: CASTWGFQETQYF. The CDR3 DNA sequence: TGTGCCAGCACCTGGGGCTTTCAAGAGACCCAGTACTTC.

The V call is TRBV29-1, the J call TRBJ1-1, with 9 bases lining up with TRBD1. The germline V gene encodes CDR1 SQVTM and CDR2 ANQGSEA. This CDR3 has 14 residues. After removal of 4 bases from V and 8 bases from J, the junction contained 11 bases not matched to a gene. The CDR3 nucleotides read TGCAGCGTTGGGGACAGGGCGATATTATCGGAAGCTTTCTTT. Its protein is CSVGDRAILSEAFF.

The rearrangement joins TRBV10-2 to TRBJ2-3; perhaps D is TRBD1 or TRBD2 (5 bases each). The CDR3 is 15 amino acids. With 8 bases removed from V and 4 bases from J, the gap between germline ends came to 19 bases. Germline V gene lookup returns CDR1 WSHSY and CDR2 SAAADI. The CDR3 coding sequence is TGCGCCAGCTCCCCGGGGCTAGAGGTGTCAGATACGCAGTATTTT. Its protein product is CASSPGLEVSDTQYF.

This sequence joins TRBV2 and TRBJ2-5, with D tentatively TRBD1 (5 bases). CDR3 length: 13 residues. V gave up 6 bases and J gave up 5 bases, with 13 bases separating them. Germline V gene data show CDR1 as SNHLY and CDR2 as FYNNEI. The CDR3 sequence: CASRGLRRETQYF. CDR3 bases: TGTGCCAGCAGGGGGCTTAGACGGGAGACCCAGTACTTC.

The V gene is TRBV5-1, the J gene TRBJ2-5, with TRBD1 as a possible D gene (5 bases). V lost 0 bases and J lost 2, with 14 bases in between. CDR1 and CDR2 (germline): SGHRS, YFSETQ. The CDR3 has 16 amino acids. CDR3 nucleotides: TGCGCCAGCAGCTTGGAATTTGCGACAGATCAAGAGACCCAGTACTTC. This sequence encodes CASSLEFATDQETQYF.

The CDR3 region has the DNA TGCAGCGTGAGGACAGGGTCGAGGTTCGAGCAGTACTTC. It codes for CSVRTGSRFEQYF. The chain is built from TRBV29-1 and TRBJ2-7, with TRBD1 matching over 8 bases. V lost 6 bases, J lost 6 bases, and 10 bases stayed unmatched. The CDR3 extends over 13 amino acids. Per the germline V gene, CDR1 is SQVTM and CDR2 is ANQGSEA.

The CDR3 loop reads CASSPPGPFIYEQYF. CDR3 DNA sequence: TGTGCCAGCTCACCACCGGGGCCTTTTATCTACGAGCAGTACTTC. This chain joins TRBV18 and TRBJ2-7; a possible D gene is TRBD1 (5 bases). V lost 0 bases and J 3 bases, leaving 12 bases between the germline ends. The germline gives CDR1 KGHSH, CDR2 LQKENI. The CDR3 is made up of 15 amino acids.

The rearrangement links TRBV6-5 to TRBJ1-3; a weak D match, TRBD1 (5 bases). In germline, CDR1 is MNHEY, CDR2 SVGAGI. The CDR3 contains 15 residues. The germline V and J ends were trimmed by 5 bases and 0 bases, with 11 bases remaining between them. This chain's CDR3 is CASSRTTRSGNTIYF. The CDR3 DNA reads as TGTGCCAGCAGTCGGACAACCCGCTCTGGAAACACCATATATTTT.

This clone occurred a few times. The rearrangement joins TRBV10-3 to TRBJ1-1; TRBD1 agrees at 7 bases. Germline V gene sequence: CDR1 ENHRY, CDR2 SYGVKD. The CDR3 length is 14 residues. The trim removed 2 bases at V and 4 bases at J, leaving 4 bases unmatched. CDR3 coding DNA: TGTGCCATCAGTGAGCCAGGGGGGACCACTGAAGCTTTCTTT. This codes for CAISEPGGTTEAFF.